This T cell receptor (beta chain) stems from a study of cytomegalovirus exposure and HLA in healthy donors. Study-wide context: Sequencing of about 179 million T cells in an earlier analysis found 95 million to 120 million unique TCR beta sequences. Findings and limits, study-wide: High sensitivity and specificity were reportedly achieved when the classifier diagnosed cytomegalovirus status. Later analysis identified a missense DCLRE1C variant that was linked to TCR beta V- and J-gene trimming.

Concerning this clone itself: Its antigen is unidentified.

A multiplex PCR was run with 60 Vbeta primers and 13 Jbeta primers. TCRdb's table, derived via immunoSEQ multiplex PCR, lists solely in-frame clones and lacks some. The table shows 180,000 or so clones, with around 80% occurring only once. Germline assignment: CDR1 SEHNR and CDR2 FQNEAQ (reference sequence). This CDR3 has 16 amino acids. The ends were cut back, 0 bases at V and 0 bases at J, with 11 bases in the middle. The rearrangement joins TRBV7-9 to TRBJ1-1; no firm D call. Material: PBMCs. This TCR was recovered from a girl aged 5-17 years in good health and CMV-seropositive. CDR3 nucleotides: TGTGCCAGCAGCTTAGCGTTTGAGGGATTGAACACTGAAGCTTTCTTT. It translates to CASSLAFEGLNTEAFF.